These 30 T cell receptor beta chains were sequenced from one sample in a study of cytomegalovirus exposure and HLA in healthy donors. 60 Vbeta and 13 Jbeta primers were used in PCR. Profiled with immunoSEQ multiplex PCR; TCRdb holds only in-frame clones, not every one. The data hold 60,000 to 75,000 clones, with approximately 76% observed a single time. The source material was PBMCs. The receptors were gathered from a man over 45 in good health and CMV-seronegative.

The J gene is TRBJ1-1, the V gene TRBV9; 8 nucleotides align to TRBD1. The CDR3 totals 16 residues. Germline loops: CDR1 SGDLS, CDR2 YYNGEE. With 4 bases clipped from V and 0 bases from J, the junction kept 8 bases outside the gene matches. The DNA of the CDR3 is TGTGCCAGCAGCTCCAGGACAGGGCCAATGAACACTGAAGCTTTCTTT. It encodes CASSSRTGPMNTEAFF. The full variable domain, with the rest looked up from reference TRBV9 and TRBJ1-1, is DSGVTQTPKHLITATGQRVTLRCSPRSGDLSVYWYQQSLDQGLQFLIQYYNGEERAKGNILERFSAQQFPDLHSELNLSSLELGDSALYFCASSSRTGPMNTEAFFGQGTRLTVV.

Here the CDR3 DNA reads TGTGCCAGCAGCTTAGTCCAGTATGAAGCTTTCTTT. Its translation is CASSLVQYEAFF. The chain combines TRBV11-2 with TRBJ1-1; D gene uncertain. The CDR3 totals 12 residues. Germline CDR1 is SGHAT and CDR2 is FQNNGV. The ends were cut back, 1 base at V and 7 bases at J, with 7 bases in the middle.

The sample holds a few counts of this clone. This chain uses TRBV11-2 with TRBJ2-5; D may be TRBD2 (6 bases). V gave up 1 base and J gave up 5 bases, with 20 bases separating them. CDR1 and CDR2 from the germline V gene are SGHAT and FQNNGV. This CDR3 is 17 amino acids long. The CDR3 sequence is CASSLGLSDAGGETQYF. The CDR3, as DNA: TGTGCCAGCAGCTTAGGATTGAGTGACGCTGGGGGGGAGACCCAGTACTTC.

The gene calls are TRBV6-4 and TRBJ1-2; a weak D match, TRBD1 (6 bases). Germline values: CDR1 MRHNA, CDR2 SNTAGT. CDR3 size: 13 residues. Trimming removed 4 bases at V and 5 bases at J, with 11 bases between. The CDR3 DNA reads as TGTGCCAGCAGTGCCGGGCAGGGGTATGGCTACACCTTC. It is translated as CASSAGQGYGYTF.

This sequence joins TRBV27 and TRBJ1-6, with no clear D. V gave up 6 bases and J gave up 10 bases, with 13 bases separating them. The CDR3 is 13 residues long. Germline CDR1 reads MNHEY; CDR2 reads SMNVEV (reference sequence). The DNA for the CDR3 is TGTGCCAGCAGGGTAACAAGTGGCTCACCCCTCCACTTT. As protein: CASRVTSGSPLHF.

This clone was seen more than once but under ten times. The CDR3 DNA reads as TGTGCCAGCTCACCGATGGCGGGCACAGATACGCAGTATTTT. Protein sequence: CASSPMAGTDTQYF. The chain employs TRBV18 and TRBJ2-3, with no clear D. CDR1 and CDR2 from the germline V gene are KGHSH and LQKENI. The V end was cut by 3 bases, the J end by 1 base, with 8 bases between. The CDR3 sequence is 14 residues long.

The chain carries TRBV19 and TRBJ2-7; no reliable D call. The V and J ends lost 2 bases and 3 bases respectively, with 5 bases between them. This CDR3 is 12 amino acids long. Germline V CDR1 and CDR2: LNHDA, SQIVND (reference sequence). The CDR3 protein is CASSINSYEQYF. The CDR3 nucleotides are TGTGCCAGTAGTATAAACAGCTACGAGCAGTACTTC.

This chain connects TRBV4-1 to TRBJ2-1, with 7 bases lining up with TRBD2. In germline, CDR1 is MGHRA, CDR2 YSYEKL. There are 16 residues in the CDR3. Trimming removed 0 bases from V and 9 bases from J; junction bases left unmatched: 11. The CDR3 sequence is CASSQDPPSGASEQFF. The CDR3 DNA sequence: TGCGCCAGCAGCCAAGATCCCCCTAGCGGTGCCTCTGAGCAGTTCTTC.

DNA for the CDR3: TGTGCCAGCAGCGGGGGCTATGAGCAGTTCTTC. Translated, it gives CASSGGYEQFF. The chain couples TRBV7-8 to TRBJ2-1; TRBD1 is a possible D gene (6 bases). V dropped 5 bases and J dropped 8 bases, with 7 bases sitting between them. The germline CDR1 and CDR2 sequences are SGHVS and FQNEAQ. The CDR3 is 11 amino acids.

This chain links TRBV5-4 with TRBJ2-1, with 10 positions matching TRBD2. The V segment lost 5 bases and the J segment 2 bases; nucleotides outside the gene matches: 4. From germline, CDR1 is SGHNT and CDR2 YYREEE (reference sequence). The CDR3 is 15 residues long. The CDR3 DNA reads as TGTGCCAGCAGTCATAGCGGGGGGACCTACAATGAGCAGTTCTTC. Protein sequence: CASSHSGGTYNEQFF.

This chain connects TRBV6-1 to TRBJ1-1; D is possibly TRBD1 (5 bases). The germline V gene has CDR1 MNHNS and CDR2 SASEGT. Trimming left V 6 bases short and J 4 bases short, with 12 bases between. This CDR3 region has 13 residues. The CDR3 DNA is TGTGCCAGCAGACCCACGGGGGTCACTGAAGCTTTCTTT. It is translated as CASRPTGVTEAFF.

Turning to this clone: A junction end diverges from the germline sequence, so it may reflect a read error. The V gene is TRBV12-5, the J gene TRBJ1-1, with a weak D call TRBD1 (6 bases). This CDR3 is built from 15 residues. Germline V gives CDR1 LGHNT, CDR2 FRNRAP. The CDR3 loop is CASGRTEGVNAEAFF. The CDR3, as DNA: TGTGCTAGTGGTAGAACCGAGGGGGTGAACGCTGAAGCTTTCTTT. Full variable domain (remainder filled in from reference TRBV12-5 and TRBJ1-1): DARVTQTPRHKVTEMGQEVTMRCQPILGHNTVFWYRQTMMQGLELLAYFRNRAPLDDSGMPKDRFSAEMPDATLATLKIQPSEPRDSAVYFCASGRTEGVNAEAFFGQGTRLTVV.

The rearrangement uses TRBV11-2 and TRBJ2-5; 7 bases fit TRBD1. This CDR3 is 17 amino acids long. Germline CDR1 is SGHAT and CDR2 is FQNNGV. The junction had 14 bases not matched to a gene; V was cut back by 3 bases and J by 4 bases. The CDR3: CASSFSQGSSKVETQYF. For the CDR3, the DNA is TGTGCCAGCAGCTTTTCACAGGGGTCTAGTAAAGTAGAGACCCAGTACTTC.

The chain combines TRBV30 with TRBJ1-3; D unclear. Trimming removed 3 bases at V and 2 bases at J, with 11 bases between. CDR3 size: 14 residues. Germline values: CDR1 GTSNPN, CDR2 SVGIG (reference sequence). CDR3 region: CAWSPLVTGNTIYF. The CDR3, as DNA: TGTGCCTGGAGCCCGTTAGTCACTGGAAACACCATATATTTT.

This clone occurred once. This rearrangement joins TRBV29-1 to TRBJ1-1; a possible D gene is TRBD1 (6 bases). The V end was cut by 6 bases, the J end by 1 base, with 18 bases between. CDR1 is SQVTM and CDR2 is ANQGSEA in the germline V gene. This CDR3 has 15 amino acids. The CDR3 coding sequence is TGCAGCGTAGATGGACCACAGGGCCGGAACACTGAAGCTTTCTTT. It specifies CSVDGPQGRNTEAFF. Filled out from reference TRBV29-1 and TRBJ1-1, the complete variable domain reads SAVISQKPSRDICQRGTSLTIQCQVDSQVTMMFWYRQQPGQSLTLIATANQGSEATYESGFVIDKFPISRPNLTFSTLTVSNMSPEDSSIYLCSVDGPQGRNTEAFFGQGTRLTVV.

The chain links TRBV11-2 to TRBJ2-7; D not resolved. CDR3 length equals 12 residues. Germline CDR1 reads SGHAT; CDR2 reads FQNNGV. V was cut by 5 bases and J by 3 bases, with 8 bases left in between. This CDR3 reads CASSVRHYEQYF. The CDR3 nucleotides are TGTGCCAGCAGCGTAAGACACTACGAGCAGTACTTC.

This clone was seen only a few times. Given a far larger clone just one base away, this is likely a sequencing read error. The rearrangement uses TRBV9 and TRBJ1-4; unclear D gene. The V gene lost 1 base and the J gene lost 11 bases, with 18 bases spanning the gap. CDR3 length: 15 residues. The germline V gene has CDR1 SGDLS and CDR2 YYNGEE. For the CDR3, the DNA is TGTGCCAGCAGCGTAAGCGGGCGCGCGGCCGAGAAACTGTTTTTT. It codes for CASSVSGRAAEKLFF.

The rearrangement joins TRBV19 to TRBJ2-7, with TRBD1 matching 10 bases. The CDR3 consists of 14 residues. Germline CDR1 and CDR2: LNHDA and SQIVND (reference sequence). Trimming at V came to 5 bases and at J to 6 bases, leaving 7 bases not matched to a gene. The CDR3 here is CASSPRDRGPEQYF. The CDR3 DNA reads TGTGCCAGTAGTCCCCGGGACAGGGGTCCCGAGCAGTACTTC.

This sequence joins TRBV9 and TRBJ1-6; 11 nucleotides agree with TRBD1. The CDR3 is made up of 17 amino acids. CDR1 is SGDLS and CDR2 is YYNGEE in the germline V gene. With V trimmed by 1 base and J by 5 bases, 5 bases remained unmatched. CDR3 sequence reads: CASSVSGQGADNSPLHF. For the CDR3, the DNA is TGTGCCAGCAGCGTATCCGGACAGGGGGCGGATAATTCACCCCTCCACTTT.

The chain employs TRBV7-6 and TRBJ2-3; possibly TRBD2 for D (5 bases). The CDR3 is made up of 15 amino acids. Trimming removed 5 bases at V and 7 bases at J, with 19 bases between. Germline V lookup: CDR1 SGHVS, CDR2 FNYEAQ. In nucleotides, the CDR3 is TGTGCCAGCAGCCACCCTGTGAGGGAGACCTATACGCAGTATTTT. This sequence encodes CASSHPVRETYTQYF.

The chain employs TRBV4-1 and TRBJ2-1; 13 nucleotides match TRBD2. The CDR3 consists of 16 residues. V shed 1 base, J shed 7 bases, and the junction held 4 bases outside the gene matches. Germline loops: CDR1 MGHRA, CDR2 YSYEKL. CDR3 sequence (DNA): TGCGCCAGCAGCCAAGCGACTAGCGGGGGGTGGAATGAGCAGTTCTTC. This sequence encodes CASSQATSGGWNEQFF.

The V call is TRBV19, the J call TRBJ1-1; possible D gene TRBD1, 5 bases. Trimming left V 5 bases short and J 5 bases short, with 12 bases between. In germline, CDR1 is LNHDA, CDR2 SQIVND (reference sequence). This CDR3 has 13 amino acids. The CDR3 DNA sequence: TGTGCCAGTAGTCGGACACTGGGGACTGAAGCTTTCTTT. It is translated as CASSRTLGTEAFF.

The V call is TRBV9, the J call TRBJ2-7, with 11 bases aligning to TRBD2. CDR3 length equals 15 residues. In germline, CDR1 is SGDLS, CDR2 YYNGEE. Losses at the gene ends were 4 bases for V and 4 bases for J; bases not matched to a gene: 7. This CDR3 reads CASSPSPSGGYEQYF. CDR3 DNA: TGTGCCAGCAGCCCCAGTCCTAGCGGGGGGTACGAGCAGTACTTC.

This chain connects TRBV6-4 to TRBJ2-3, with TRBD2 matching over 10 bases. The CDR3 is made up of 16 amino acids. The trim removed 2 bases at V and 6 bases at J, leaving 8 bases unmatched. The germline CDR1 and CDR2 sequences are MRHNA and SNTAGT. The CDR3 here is CASSDGAGGPSDTQYF. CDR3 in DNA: TGTGCCAGCAGTGACGGAGCGGGGGGGCCGTCGGATACGCAGTATTTT.

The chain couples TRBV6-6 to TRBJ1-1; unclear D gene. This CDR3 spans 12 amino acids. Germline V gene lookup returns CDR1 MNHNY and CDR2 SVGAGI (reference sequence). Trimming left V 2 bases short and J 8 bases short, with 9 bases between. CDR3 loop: CASSYGRGEAFF. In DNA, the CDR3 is TGTGCCAGCAGTTACGGTCGTGGCGAAGCTTTCTTT.

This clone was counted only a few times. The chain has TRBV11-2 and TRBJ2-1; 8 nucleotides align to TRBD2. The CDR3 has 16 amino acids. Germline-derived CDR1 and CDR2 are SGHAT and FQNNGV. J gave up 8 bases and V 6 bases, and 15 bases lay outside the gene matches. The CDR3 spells CASSSLTGGRHYEQFF. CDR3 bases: TGTGCCAGCAGTTCCTTGACGGGGGGGCGGCATTATGAGCAGTTCTTC.

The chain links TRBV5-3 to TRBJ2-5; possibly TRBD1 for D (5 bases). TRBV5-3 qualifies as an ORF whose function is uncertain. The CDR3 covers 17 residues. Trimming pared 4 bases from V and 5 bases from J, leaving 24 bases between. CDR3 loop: CARSPWGPELLGETQYF. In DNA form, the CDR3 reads TGTGCCAGAAGCCCGTGGGGCCCTGAATTACTGGGGGAGACCCAGTACTTC.

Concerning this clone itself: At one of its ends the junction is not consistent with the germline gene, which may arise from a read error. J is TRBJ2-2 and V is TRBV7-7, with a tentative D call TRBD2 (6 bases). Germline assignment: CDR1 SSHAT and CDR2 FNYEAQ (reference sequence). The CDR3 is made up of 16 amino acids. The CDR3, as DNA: TGTGCTAGCAGCTTAAGGCCCCTGGGGGGTGCCGGGGAGCTGTTTTTT. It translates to CASSLRPLGGAGELFF.

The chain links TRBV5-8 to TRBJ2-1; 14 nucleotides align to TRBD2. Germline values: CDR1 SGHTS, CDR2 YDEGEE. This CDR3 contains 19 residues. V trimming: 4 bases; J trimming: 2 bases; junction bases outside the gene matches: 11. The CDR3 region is CASSRLGTSGGVAYNEQFF. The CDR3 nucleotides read TGTGCCAGCAGCCGCCTCGGGACTAGCGGGGGAGTCGCCTACAATGAGCAGTTCTTC. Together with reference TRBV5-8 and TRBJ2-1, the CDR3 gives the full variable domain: EAGVTQSPTHLIKTRGQQATLRCSPISGHTSVYWYQQALGLGLQFLLWYDEGEERNRGNFPPRFSGRQFPNYSSELNVNALELEDSALYLCASSRLGTSGGVAYNEQFFGPGTRLTVL.

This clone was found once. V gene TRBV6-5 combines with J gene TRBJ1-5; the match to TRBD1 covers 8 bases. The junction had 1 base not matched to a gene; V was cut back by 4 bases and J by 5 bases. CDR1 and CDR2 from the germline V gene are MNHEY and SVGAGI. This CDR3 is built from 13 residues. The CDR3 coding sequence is TGTGCCAGCAGTTCGACAGGGGATCAGCCCCAGCATTTT. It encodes CASSSTGDQPQHF.